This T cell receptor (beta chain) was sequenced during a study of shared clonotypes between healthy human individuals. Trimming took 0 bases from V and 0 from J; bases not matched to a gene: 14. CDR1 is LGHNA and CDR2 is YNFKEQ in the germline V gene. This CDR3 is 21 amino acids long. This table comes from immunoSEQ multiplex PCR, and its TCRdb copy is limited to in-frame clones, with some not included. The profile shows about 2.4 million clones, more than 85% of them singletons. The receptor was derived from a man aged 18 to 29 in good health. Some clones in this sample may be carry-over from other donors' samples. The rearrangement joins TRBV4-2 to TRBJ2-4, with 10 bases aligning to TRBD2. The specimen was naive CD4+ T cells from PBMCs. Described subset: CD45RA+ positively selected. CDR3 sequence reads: CASSQDSPRATSGLAKNIQYF. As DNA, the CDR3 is TGTGCCAGCAGCCAAGATTCACCCCGGGCGACTAGCGGGTTAGCCAAAAACATTCAGTACTTC.